This TCR beta chain derives from a study of T cell responses to AZD1222 COVID-19 vaccine. Study information: Analyses pooled second doses at about 4 or about 12 weeks.

In regard to this clone: The antigen is undetermined.

Overall study results and limits: A mostly white British donor set with more females was recruited, and clonal diversity was possibly underestimated. Targets within unmutated variant regions were reportedly found for nearly half of spike-specific TCRs. It was only a handful of AZD1222 recipients who were seropositive at baseline.

TCRdb's table, derived via immunoSEQ multiplex PCR, lists solely in-frame clones and lacks some. This table holds roughly 180,000 clones, about 91% found once. In germline, CDR1 is SEHNR, CDR2 FQNEAQ (reference sequence). CDR3 size: 15 residues. With 7 bases removed from V and 5 bases from J, the gap between germline ends came to 21 bases. The receptor comes from an adult in good health. The chain has TRBV7-9 and TRBJ2-7, with D tentatively TRBD1 (6 bases). The material sequenced was peripheral blood, taken on day 0 of AZD1222 vaccination. CDR3: CASTDGTRFDDEQYF. The CDR3, as DNA: TGTGCCAGCACCGACGGGACACGGTTTGACGACGAGCAGTACTTC.